This TCR beta chain was found in a study of blood T cell repertoires in COVID-19 (dated by TCRdb to about 2020). Regarding the study in general: The collaborator samples originated in the United States, Italy and Spain and spanned the acute and convalescent phases of COVID-19. The prospective study material was composed of cDNA or gDNA derived from T cells, B-cell-depleted T cells, or PBMCs. Deeply sampled blood TCRbeta repertoires from subjects exposed to, actively infected with, or recovered from COVID-19 were included in the dataset. The repertoires were released in a freely available public database meant as a resource for research on the immune response to SARS-CoV-2. Samples were obtained from the ongoing ImmuneRACE study (first 160 participants) and from about 1,300 subjects provided by 6 global collaborators. The sample metadata nearly always contained a de-identified subject ID, COVID-19 status, age in years and sex. HLA class I and class II types, where available, came from metadata supplied by the sample provider rather than from assay-based typing.

The immunoSEQ Assay, a bias-controlled multiplex PCR, was used to amplify TCRbeta CDR3 regions from genomic DNA. In the source study's methods: Within the assay, amplification of reference gene primers was used to estimate how many nucleated cells each sample contained. To quantify the absolute abundance of each unique TCRbeta CDR3 rearrangement, sequence reads were collapsed and filtered. For each sample, productive Simpson clonality was calculated by taking the square root of Simpson's diversity index across productive rearrangements. TCRdb provides this immuneACCESS table in a form limited to in-frame rearrangements. Some clones are lacking; in checked studies, under half of them reflect an unresolved V gene, and why the rest are absent is not known. V and J calls and clone size are as listed in that table; D and trimming were resolved from the DNA. Here the sample has about 46,000 clones; roughly 80% occur a single time. The ten largest clones represent nearly 7.5% of the sample.

A note on this clone: Its target antigen remains unknown. Base qualities were left out, and no much larger clone turns up one base away.

Collaborating institutions collected whole blood in K2EDTA tubes following their own protocols. For TCRbeta analysis, collaborator samples were shipped as frozen whole blood, as isolated PBMCs, or as DNA extracted from either sample type. The paper's findings and limits, for the study overall: How much clinical and demographic metadata was included differed by source and by participant, and the metadata was provided uncurated.

At the junction V is shortened by 3 bases and J by 4 bases; bases outside the gene matches: 2. The CDR3 contains 14 residues, cysteine and phenylalanine counted. The read is trimmed to its CDR3 DNA, 42 bases read in frame from base 1. In this chain, TRBV23-1 is recombined with TRBJ2-5, and 10 junctional nucleotides match TRBD1. TRBV23-1 is given ORF status, its function remaining uncertain. The clonotype comes from a man between 60 and 70 years old with active COVID-19. Sequencing was performed on peripheral blood. The CDR3 here reads CASSQGQGLETQYF. In nucleotides, the sequence is TGCGCCAGCAGTCAGGGACAGGGGTTAGAGACCCAGTACTTC.